Presented here are 12 T cell receptor beta chains from one specimen sequenced in a study of T-cell reconstitution after alpha-beta-depleted transplantation in children. It was with unique molecular identifiers that the TCRbeta library was prepared. TCRdb fed the PCR reads into MiXCR, producing one record per CDR3 protein. The sample holds under 140,000 distinct CDR3 sequences; around 10% are singletons and the top ten take approximately 7.9%. Sample: PBMCs from the stem cell graft donor, taken from the stem cell graft. The source of these receptors is a human donor who donated a stem cell graft to a child with acute lymphoblastic leukemia.

This clonotype was seen ten or more times. This rearrangement joins TRBV5-1 to TRBJ2-3; D unresolved. The CDR3 is 16 residues long. Looked up from germline, CDR1 is SGHRS and CDR2 is YFSETQ. V lost 2 bases and J lost 0, with 13 bases in between. As DNA, the CDR3 is TGCGCCAGCAGCTTTAATAGCAACCCTAGCACAGATACGCAGTATTTT. This encodes CASSFNSNPSTDTQYF.

This clonotype was counted at least ten times. This sequence joins TRBV5-1 and TRBJ2-7; D is perhaps TRBD2 (6 bases). The germline gives CDR1 SGHRS, CDR2 YFSETQ. V lost 2 bases and J lost 0, with 9 bases in between. This CDR3 spans 14 amino acids. The chain's CDR3 is CASSFGGNSYEQYF. The CDR3 coding sequence is TGCGCCAGCAGCTTCGGCGGGAACTCCTACGAGCAGTACTTC.

This clonotype showed up many times. The rearrangement joins TRBV7-2 to TRBJ1-2; the D is unclear. Trimming stripped 3 bases from V and 3 bases from J, with 8 bases between. In germline, CDR1 is SGHTA, CDR2 FQGNSA. CDR3 length equals 13 residues. In DNA form, the CDR3 reads TGTGCCAGCAGCTTTGTCACGGACTATGGCTACACCTTC. Protein: CASSFVTDYGYTF.

At least ten counts were recorded for this clonotype. The chain combines TRBV20-1 with TRBJ1-6, with D perhaps matching TRBD1 (6 bases). This CDR3 region has 14 residues. V gave up 4 bases and J gave up 5 bases, with 12 bases separating them. Germline assignment: CDR1 DFQATT and CDR2 SNEGSKA (reference sequence). The CDR3 DNA reads TGCAGTGCTACCGGGACACTTGATAATTCACCCCTCCACTTT. It translates to CSATGTLDNSPLHF.

This clonotype has ten or more counts. This chain links TRBV12-3 or TRBV12-4 with TRBJ1-2; 8 nucleotides agree with TRBD1. Trimming at V came to 4 bases and at J to 4 bases, leaving 11 bases not matched to a gene. The CDR3 spans 16 residues. Written as DNA, the CDR3 is TGTGCCAGCAGTTCCCCAGGGCAGGGGGCAGGCTATGGCTACACCTTC. This codes for CASSSPGQGAGYGYTF.

V is TRBV7-6 and J is TRBJ1-3, with TRBD1 matching 7 bases. The CDR3 totals 16 residues. V lost 4 bases and J lost 2; bases outside the gene matches: 8. Germline V CDR1 and CDR2: SGHVS, FNYEAQ. CDR3 coding DNA: TGTGCCAGCAGCTATAGCCGGGGACAGACTGGAAACACCATATATTTT. Protein sequence: CASSYSRGQTGNTIYF. Full variable domain (rest looked up from reference TRBV7-6 and TRBJ1-3): GAGVSQSPRYKVTKRGQDVALRCDPISGHVSLYWYRQALGQGPEFLTYFNYEAQQDKSGLPNDRFSAERPEGSISTLTIQRTEQRDSAMYRCASSYSRGQTGNTIYFGEGSWLTVV.

This clonotype was counted many times. The rearrangement links TRBV7-2 to TRBJ2-7, with D possibly being TRBD2 (5 bases). The germline CDR1 and CDR2 sequences are SGHTA and FQGNSA. Trimming pared 5 bases from V and 0 bases from J, leaving 20 bases between. The CDR3 sequence is 17 residues long. CDR3 sequence (DNA): TGTGCCAGCAGCCTAAAGGTTGGAGCGGCTCACTCCTACGAGCAGTACTTC. Amino acids: CASSLKVGAAHSYEQYF.

The table lists this clonotype with many counts. This chain joins TRBV12-3 or TRBV12-4 and TRBJ1-6; TRBD1 matches 7 bases. The CDR3 loop spans 13 amino acids. V lost 5 bases to trimming and J lost 10 bases; unmatched junction nucleotides: 5. The CDR3 DNA reads TGTGCCAGCAGTATCACAGGGGAATCACCCCTCCACTTT. Translation: CASSITGESPLHF.

Many counts were recorded for this clonotype. The rearrangement links TRBV10-2 to TRBJ1-1, with D possibly matching TRBD1 (5 bases). The CDR3 spans 17 residues. Trimming left V 4 bases short and J 5 bases short, with 23 bases between. Per germline, CDR1 WSHSY and CDR2 SAAADI. The CDR3 region is CASSVLNLGEKETEAFF. The CDR3 DNA reads as TGCGCCAGCAGTGTTTTAAATTTAGGGGAAAAGGAAACTGAAGCTTTCTTT.

This clonotype was found many times. The CDR3 reads CASSPGLSKSYEQYF. In DNA form, the CDR3 reads TGTGCCAGCAGTCCGGGACTGAGTAAGTCCTACGAGCAGTACTTC. The chain couples TRBV6-1 to TRBJ2-7, with D perhaps TRBD2 (6 bases). CDR3 size: 15 residues. The V and J ends lost 5 bases and 1 base respectively, with 15 bases between them. Germline V gene sequence: CDR1 MNHNS, CDR2 SASEGT.

This clonotype was picked up one time. The chain links TRBV19 to TRBJ2-6; no definite D call. Germline V gives CDR1 LNHDA, CDR2 SQIVND (reference sequence). V lost 3 bases and J 1 base, leaving 10 bases between the germline ends. The CDR3 runs 16 residues. The DNA of the CDR3 is TGTGCCAGTAGTATGGCGAGAGTATCTGGGGCCAACGTCCTGACTTTC. As protein: CASSMARVSGANVLTF.

This clonotype occurred many times. The chain employs TRBV5-1 and TRBJ2-5; D uncertain. The CDR3 is 12 residues long. Trimming stripped 4 bases from V and 1 base from J, with 5 bases between. In germline, CDR1 is SGHRS, CDR2 YFSETQ. As DNA, the CDR3 is TGCGCCAGCAGCGTAAGCCAAGAGACCCAGTACTTC. Translated: CASSVSQETQYF.